This T cell receptor (beta chain) was sequenced for a study of T cells in Graves' hyperthyroidism and ophthalmopathy. Findings of the study overall: The model predicted ophthalmopathy a median roughly 6.3 months before onset.

For ophthalmopathy patients, the Clinical Activity Score was at least 3 and the NOSPECS grade at least 4; duration was under 3 months. Researchers took RNA transcripts and amplified the TCR beta CDR3 regions from them. The TCR CDR3 first-round RT-PCR relied on the HTBI primer set. TCRdb re-derived calls from the multiplex PCR reads in MiXCR, one entry per CDR3 protein. The repertoire holds around 300,000 distinct CDR3 sequences, with 20% to 25% as singletons. As to this clonotype: The target antigen is unknown.

Germline loops: CDR1 LNHDA, CDR2 SQIVND (reference sequence). This CDR3 spans 15 amino acids. V trimming: 3 bases; J trimming: 4 bases; junction bases outside the gene matches: 8. This clonotype was sampled from a man aged 25 to 40 with Graves' ophthalmopathy. Source material: blood. The V and J genes are TRBV19 and TRBJ1-2; 7 nucleotides align to TRBD1. The CDR3: CASSITGTDTYGYTF. CDR3 nucleotides: TGTGCCAGTAGTATCACCGGGACAGACACCTATGGCTACACCTTC.